This is a list of T cell receptor beta chains from one sample in a study of T cell changes during pregnancy in multiple sclerosis. Libraries were prepared by immunoSEQ multiplex PCR; TCRdb keeps only in-frame clonotypes and omits some of them. The sample carries 90,000 to 120,000 clones, about 90% recorded once. The source material was peripheral blood, sampled in the third trimester of pregnancy. All receptors come from a female donor in good health, enrolled as a control in a pregnancy study. Each CDR3 is given with its conserved first and last residue. Each record gives: CDR3 length, clone size, J gene, V gene, D gene, CDR3 DNA, CDR3 protein. D genes are given only for firm matches. Rows may omit the clone size; those that give it use once, few, many or a size class.

14	-	TRBJ2-3	TRBV7-3	-	TGTGCCAGCAGCTCGGATGGGGGAGGAGATACGCAGTATTTT	CASSSDGGGDTQYF
14	-	TRBJ2-1	TRBV29-1	TRBD1	TGCAGCGTTGAGGACAGGTCGCTCTACAATGAGCAGTTCTTC	CSVEDRSLYNEQFF
12	-	TRBJ2-1	TRBV7-6	-	TGTGCCAGCAGTCCAGGGGGGAATGAGCAGTTCTTC	CASSPGGNEQFF
14	once	TRBJ1-1	TRBV7-3	TRBD1	TGTGCCAGCACTACTGCAGGGGGCCACACTGAAGCTTTCTTT	CASTTAGGHTEAFF
15	-	TRBJ2-7	TRBV2	-	TGTGCCAGCAGTGAAGGGATGAGGGTCTCCTACGAGCAGTACTTC	CASSEGMRVSYEQYF
15	-	TRBJ1-2	TRBV5-1	-	TGCGCCAGCAGTTCGGGCCTGGGAGCGAACTATGGCTACACCTTC	CASSSGLGANYGYTF
14	-	TRBJ1-5	TRBV2	-	TGTGCCAGCAGTCAGGGAGGCAGGGATCAGCCCCAGCATTTT	CASSQGGRDQPQHF
17	-	TRBJ2-5	TRBV9	TRBD2	TGTGCCAGCAGCGTAGGATACGTGTGGGCTAGCGGAGAGACCCAGTACTTC	CASSVGYVWASGETQYF
14	-	TRBJ2-3	TRBV7-2	-	TGTGCCAGCAGCTCTTTACAGCTTACAGATACGCAGTATTTT	CASSSLQLTDTQYF
15	-	TRBJ2-5	TRBV14	TRBD2	TGTGCCAGCAGCTCCAGACTAGCGGGGGGAGAGACCCAGTACTTC	CASSSRLAGGETQYF
13	-	TRBJ1-2	TRBV5-4	-	TGTGCCAGCAGCTTGCCGGGTCTCTATGGCTACACCTTC	CASSLPGLYGYTF
17	-	TRBJ2-1	TRBV11-3	TRBD2	TGTGCCAGCAGCCTAGGACTAGCGGGGGGGCCGTACAATGAGCAGTTCTTC	CASSLGLAGGPYNEQFF
16	-	TRBJ2-5	TRBV7-9	-	TGTGCCAGCAGCTCCGCCGGAGGGAGGATGGTCGAGACCCAGTACTTC	CASSSAGGRMVETQYF
14	few	TRBJ1-5	TRBV6-6	TRBD1	TGTGCCAGCAGTTACCGGGACAGGAATCAGCCCCAGCATTTT	CASSYRDRNQPQHF
15	-	TRBJ2-7	TRBV5-1	-	TGCGCCAGCAGCCCGAGGGGGGGGGACTCCTACGAGCAGTACTTC	CASSPRGGDSYEQYF
14	-	TRBJ2-5	TRBV7-3	-	TGTGCCAGCAGCCCTCCGGGAGCCCAAGAGACCCAGTACTTC	CASSPPGAQETQYF
13	-	TRBJ1-1	TRBV7-9	TRBD1	TGTGCCAGCAGCTCAGGGGGTGGCACTGAAGCTTTCTTT	CASSSGGGTEAFF
16	-	TRBJ2-1	TRBV11-2	TRBD2	TGTGCCAGCAGCACTCAGCGGGGGAGCTCCTACAATGAGCAGTTCTTC	CASSTQRGSSYNEQFF
16	-	TRBJ1-6	TRBV14	-	TGTGCCAGCAGCCAAGTACCGGGACTGTCAAATTCACCCCTCCACTTT	CASSQVPGLSNSPLHF
13	-	TRBJ1-3	TRBV5-6	-	TGTGCCAGCAGCCATGCCAGTAATAACGCCATATATTTT	CASSHASNNAIYF
15	-	TRBJ2-1	TRBV2	TRBD2	TGTGCCAGCACGCGGACTAGCGGGGGTTACAATGAGCAGTTCTTC	CASTRTSGGYNEQFF
14	once	TRBJ1-2	TRBV19	-	TGTGCCAGTAGTATTACCGCAGGAGGCTATGGCTACACCTTC	CASSITAGGYGYTF
12	-	TRBJ2-1	TRBV5-1	TRBD2	TGCGCCAGCAGCCCCGGGGGGGATGAGCAGTTCTTC	CASSPGGDEQFF
12	-	TRBJ2-6	TRBV29-1	-	TGCAGCGTCGGCTCTGGGGCCAACGTCCTGACTTTC	CSVGSGANVLTF
16	-	TRBJ2-7	TRBV9	TRBD1	TGTGCCAGCAGCGCAGAGATCAGGGGGCCGGTCAACGAGCAGTACTTC	CASSAEIRGPVNEQYF
13	-	TRBJ2-2	TRBV11-3	-	TGTGCCAGCAGCTCCCGGAACACCGGGGAGCTGTTTTTT	CASSSRNTGELFF
12	-	TRBJ2-7	TRBV2	-	TGTGCCAGCACCAGGGGGAGGTACGAGCAGTACTTC	CASTRGRYEQYF
13	-	TRBJ1-2	TRBV5-8	TRBD1	TGTGCCAGCAGCATCACAGGGGAACGTGGCTACACCTTC	CASSITGERGYTF
12	-	TRBJ1-2	TRBV5-6	-	TGTGCCAGCAACACAGGGATATATGGCTACGCCTTC	CASNTGIYGYAF
15	once	TRBJ2-1	TRBV5-1	TRBD1	TGCGCCAGCAGCTCAAAGACAGGGGTCGGCAATGAGCAGTTCTTC	CASSSKTGVGNEQFF
15	few	TRBJ1-2	TRBV18	TRBD1	TGTGCCAGCTCACCCTTGGACAGGGGGGCCTATGGCTACACCTTC	CASSPLDRGAYGYTF